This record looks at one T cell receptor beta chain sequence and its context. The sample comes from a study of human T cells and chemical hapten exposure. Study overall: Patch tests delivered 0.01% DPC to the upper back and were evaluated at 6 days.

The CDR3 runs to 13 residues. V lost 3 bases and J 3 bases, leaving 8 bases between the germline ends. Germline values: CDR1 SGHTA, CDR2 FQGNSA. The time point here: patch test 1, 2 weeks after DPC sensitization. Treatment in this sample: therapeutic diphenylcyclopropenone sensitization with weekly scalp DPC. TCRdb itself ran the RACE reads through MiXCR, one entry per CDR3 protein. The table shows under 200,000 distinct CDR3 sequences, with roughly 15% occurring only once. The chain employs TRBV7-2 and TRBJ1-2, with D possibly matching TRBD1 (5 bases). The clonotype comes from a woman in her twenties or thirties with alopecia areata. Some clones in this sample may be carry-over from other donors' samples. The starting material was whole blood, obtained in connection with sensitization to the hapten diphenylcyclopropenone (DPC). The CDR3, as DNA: TGTGCCAGCAGCTTCGGACAAGACTATGGCTACACCTTC. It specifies CASSFGQDYGYTF.